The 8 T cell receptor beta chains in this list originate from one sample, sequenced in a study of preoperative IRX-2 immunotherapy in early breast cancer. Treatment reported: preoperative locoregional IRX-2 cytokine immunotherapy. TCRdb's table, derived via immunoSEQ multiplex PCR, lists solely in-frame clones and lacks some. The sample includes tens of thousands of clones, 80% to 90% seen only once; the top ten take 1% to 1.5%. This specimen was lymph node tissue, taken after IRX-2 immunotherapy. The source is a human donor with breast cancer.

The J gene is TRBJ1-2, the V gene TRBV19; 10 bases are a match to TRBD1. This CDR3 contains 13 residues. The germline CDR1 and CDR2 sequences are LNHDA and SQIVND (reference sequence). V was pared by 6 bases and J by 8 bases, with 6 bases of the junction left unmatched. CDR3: CASREGQGVGYTF. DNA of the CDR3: TGTGCCAGTAGAGAAGGACAGGGGGTAGGCTACACCTTC.

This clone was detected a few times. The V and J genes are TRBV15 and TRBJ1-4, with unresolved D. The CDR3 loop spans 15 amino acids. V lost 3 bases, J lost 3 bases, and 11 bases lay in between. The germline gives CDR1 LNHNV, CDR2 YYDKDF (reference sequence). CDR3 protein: CATSRVVWANEKLFF. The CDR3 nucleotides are TGTGCCACCAGCAGGGTTGTATGGGCTAATGAAAAACTGTTTTTT.

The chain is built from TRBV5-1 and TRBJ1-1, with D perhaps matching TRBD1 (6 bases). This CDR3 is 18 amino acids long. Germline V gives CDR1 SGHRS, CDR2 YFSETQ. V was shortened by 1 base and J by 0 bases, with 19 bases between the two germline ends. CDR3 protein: CASSLPYREGSMNTEAFF. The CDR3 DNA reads TGCGCCAGCAGCTTGCCCTACAGGGAGGGCTCTATGAACACTGAAGCTTTCTTT. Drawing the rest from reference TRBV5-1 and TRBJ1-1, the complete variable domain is KAGVTQTPRYLIKTRGQQVTLSCSPISGHRSVSWYQQTPGQGLQFLFEYFSETQRNKGNFPGRFSGRQFSNSRSEMNVSTLELGDSALYLCASSLPYREGSMNTEAFFGQGTRLTVV.

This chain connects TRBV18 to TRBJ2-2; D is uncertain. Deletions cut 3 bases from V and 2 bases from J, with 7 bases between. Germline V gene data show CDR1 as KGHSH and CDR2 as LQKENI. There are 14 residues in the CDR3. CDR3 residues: CASSPSVNTGELFF. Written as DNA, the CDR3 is TGTGCCAGCTCACCCTCGGTAAACACCGGGGAGCTGTTTTTT.

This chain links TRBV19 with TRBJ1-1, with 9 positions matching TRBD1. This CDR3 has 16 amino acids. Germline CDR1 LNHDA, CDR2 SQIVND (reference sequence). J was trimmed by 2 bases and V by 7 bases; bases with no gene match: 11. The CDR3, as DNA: TGTGCCAGTACCCCAAAGGACAGGGGTGGCAACACTGAAGCTTTCTTT. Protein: CASTPKDRGGNTEAFF.

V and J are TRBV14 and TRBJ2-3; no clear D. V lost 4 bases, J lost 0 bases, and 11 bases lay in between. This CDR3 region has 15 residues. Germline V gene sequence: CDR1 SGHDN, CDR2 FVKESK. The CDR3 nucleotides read TGTGCCAGCAGCCCCCAGTGGACCAGCACAGATACGCAGTATTTT. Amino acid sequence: CASSPQWTSTDTQYF.

The CDR3 nucleotides are TGTGCCAGCAGCTTTTGGAGGGGCGCCTACAATGAGCAGTTCTTC. Amino acid sequence: CASSFWRGAYNEQFF. The chain employs TRBV11-3 and TRBJ2-1; D possibly corresponds to TRBD2 (6 bases). CDR1 SGHNT and CDR2 YENEEA come from the germline V gene. Trimming stripped 3 bases from V and 2 bases from J, with 11 bases between. The CDR3 is 15 residues long.

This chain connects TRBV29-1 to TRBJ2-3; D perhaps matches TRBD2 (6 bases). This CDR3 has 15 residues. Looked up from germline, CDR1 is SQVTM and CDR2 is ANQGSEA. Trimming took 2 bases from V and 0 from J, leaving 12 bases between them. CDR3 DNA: TGCAGCGTTGAATTGACGGGGGTTAGCACAGATACGCAGTATTTT. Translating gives CSVELTGVSTDTQYF.